The 25 T cell receptor beta chains listed next were all sequenced from one sample in a study of cytomegalovirus exposure and HLA in healthy donors. A multiplex PCR was run with 60 Vbeta primers and 13 Jbeta primers. TCRdb's table, derived via immunoSEQ multiplex PCR, lists solely in-frame clones and lacks some. The repertoire holds about 120,000 clones, with 80% as singletons. Sequenced input: PBMCs. Every receptor here comes from a female donor in good health and CMV-seropositive.

The chain uses TRBV28 and TRBJ1-5; D is unresolved. Trimming shortened V by 8 bases and J by 4 bases, and 6 bases separated the two germline ends. The CDR3 is made up of 11 amino acids. CDR1 is MDHEN and CDR2 is SYDVKM in the germline V gene. CDR3 in amino acids: CASFTNQPQHF. The CDR3 bases are TGTGCCAGCTTCACTAATCAGCCCCAGCATTTT.

The J gene is TRBJ2-2, the V gene TRBV27; TRBD1 might be the D (6 bases). V lost 5 bases and J 7 bases, leaving 17 bases between the germline ends. Germline V gene data show CDR1 as MNHEY and CDR2 as SMNVEV (reference sequence). The CDR3 consists of 15 residues. The CDR3 coding sequence is TGTGCCAGCAGTCAGTTATCAGGGGTTGGCGGGGAGCTGTTTTTT. Its protein is CASSQLSGVGGELFF.

Here the CDR3 DNA reads TGTGCCAGCAGTTACATGGGACAGGGGTTCGAGCAGTACTTC. This gives the protein CASSYMGQGFEQYF. V is TRBV6-5 and J is TRBJ2-7; 10 positions match TRBD1. Germline CDR1 MNHEY, CDR2 SVGAGI. The CDR3 spans 14 residues. The V segment lost 2 bases and the J segment 6 bases; nucleotides outside the gene matches: 4.

J is TRBJ2-3 and V is TRBV7-6; 7 nucleotides match TRBD1. V gave up 3 bases and J gave up 3 bases; unmatched junction bases: 6. Germline loops: CDR1 SGHVS, CDR2 FNYEAQ. This CDR3 comprises 15 residues. The CDR3 protein is CASSFLTGRTDTQYF. In nucleotides, the CDR3 is TGTGCCAGCAGCTTCTTGACAGGGCGGACAGATACGCAGTATTTT.

The rearrangement joins TRBV6-5 to TRBJ2-5, with a tentative D call TRBD1 (5 bases). V was clipped by 0 bases and J by 7 bases, with 15 bases between them. The CDR3 is 15 residues long. Looked up from germline, CDR1 is MNHEY and CDR2 is SVGAGI. CDR3 protein: CASSYSNSRTGTQYF. The CDR3 DNA follows: TGTGCCAGCAGTTACTCGAACTCCCGCACAGGGACCCAGTACTTC.

Comments on this clone: An end of the junction does not agree with germline; a read error may underlie this. The sample holds other DNA sequences that translate to the same CDR3. The chain recombines TRBV13 with TRBJ2-7, with a tentative D call TRBD1 (6 bases). The CDR3 extends over 12 amino acids. Germline-derived CDR1 and CDR2 are PRHDT and FYEKMQ (reference sequence). The CDR3 nucleotides read TGCGCCAGCAGCCAGGACAGCTACGAGCAGTACTTC. Its protein is CASSQDSYEQYF.

The V gene is TRBV12-5, the J gene TRBJ1-2, with 7 nucleotides matching TRBD1. The germline CDR1 and CDR2 sequences are LGHNT and FRNRAP. This CDR3 is 16 amino acids long. J lost 4 bases, V lost 5 bases, and 13 bases had no gene match. The chain's CDR3 is CASGSPTTGHFYGYTF. Written as DNA, the CDR3 is TGTGCTAGTGGTAGCCCGACGACAGGGCATTTCTATGGCTACACCTTC. Filled out from reference TRBV12-5 and TRBJ1-2, the complete variable domain reads DARVTQTPRHKVTEMGQEVTMRCQPILGHNTVFWYRQTMMQGLELLAYFRNRAPLDDSGMPKDRFSAEMPDATLATLKIQPSEPRDSAVYFCASGSPTTGHFYGYTFGSGTRLTVV.

This sequence joins TRBV29-1 and TRBJ1-1; D possibly corresponds to TRBD1 (5 bases). The germline V gene encodes CDR1 SQVTM and CDR2 ANQGSEA. The V and J ends lost 5 bases and 1 base respectively, with 11 bases between them. The CDR3 covers 13 residues. The CDR3, as DNA: TGCAGCGTTCGGGGGGGTTCGAACACTGAAGCTTTCTTT. It yields the protein CSVRGGSNTEAFF.

This rearrangement joins TRBV29-1 to TRBJ2-1, with 9 bases identical to TRBD1. Unmatched junction bases numbered 7, after V lost 7 bases and J lost 0 bases. This CDR3 region has 15 residues. The germline CDR1 and CDR2 sequences are SQVTM and ANQGSEA. The CDR3 DNA follows: TGCAGCGCCTCGGGACAGGGAAGCTCCTACAATGAGCAGTTCTTC. Amino acid sequence: CSASGQGSSYNEQFF.

This chain uses TRBV2 with TRBJ1-2, with a weak D call TRBD1 (6 bases). Germline V gene data show CDR1 as SNHLY and CDR2 as FYNNEI. There are 14 residues in the CDR3. Trimming took 4 bases from V and 3 from J, leaving 12 bases between them. CDR3 amino acids: CASSVNRVDYGYTF. As DNA, the CDR3 is TGTGCCAGCAGTGTTAACAGGGTTGACTATGGCTACACCTTC. Full variable domain (missing parts from reference TRBV2 and TRBJ1-2): EPEVTQTPSHQVTQMGQEVILRCVPISNHLYFYWYRQILGQKVEFLVSFYNNEISEKSEIFDDQFSVERPDGSNFTLKIRSTKLEDSAMYFCASSVNRVDYGYTFGSGTRLTVV.

This clone was counted a single time. V is TRBV27 and J is TRBJ1-1; no reliable D call. CDR3 length: 14 amino acids. V lost 2 bases and J lost 1, with 8 bases in between. Germline CDR1 MNHEY, CDR2 SMNVEV (reference sequence). The CDR3 region has the DNA TGTGCCAGCAGTTTAACGTCAGGGAACACTGAAGCTTTCTTT. Translated: CASSLTSGNTEAFF.

Only a few counts were recorded for this clone. The chain uses TRBV28 and TRBJ2-7; TRBD2 agrees at 8 bases. Germline V gene data show CDR1 as MDHEN and CDR2 as SYDVKM. The CDR3 consists of 13 residues. The junction had 5 bases not matched to a gene; V was cut back by 6 bases and J by 4 bases. The CDR3 spells CASSSGGGYEQYF. CDR3 nucleotide sequence: TGTGCCAGCAGCAGCGGGGGAGGGTACGAGCAGTACTTC.

The V gene is TRBV11-2, the J gene TRBJ2-3, with TRBD2 as a possible D gene (6 bases). The CDR3 runs 13 residues. V lost 2 bases, J lost 4 bases, and 7 bases lay in between. CDR1 and CDR2 (germline): SGHAT, FQNNGV. CDR3 in amino acids: CASSLSGADTQYF. CDR3 coding DNA: TGTGCCAGCAGCTTATCGGGGGCAGATACGCAGTATTTT.

This rearrangement joins TRBV10-3 to TRBJ2-2, with 7 bases identical to TRBD1. CDR1 is ENHRY, CDR2 SYGVKD, per germline. V shed 4 bases and J 2 bases; nucleotides not matched to a gene: 4. The CDR3 length is 15 residues. Here the CDR3 DNA reads TGTGCCATCAGTGCGGGACAGACCAACACCGGGGAGCTGTTTTTT. Protein: CAISAGQTNTGELFF.

This rearrangement joins TRBV10-1 to TRBJ2-1, with D possibly TRBD1 on 6 matching bases. V lost 6 bases to trimming and J lost 7 bases, with 10 bases between them. The CDR3 spans 12 residues. Germline V CDR1 and CDR2: WNHNN, SYGVQD (reference sequence). The CDR3 sequence is CASSHRENEQFF. DNA for the CDR3: TGCGCCAGCAGCCACAGGGAAAATGAGCAGTTCTTC.

DNA of the CDR3: TGTGCCAGCAGCACAGGGACAGGGAACACCATATATTTT. Translating it yields CASSTGTGNTIYF. This chain joins TRBV6-5 and TRBJ1-3; 9 bases map to TRBD1. From germline, CDR1 is MNHEY and CDR2 SVGAGI. V lost 6 bases and J lost 7; bases outside the gene matches: 4. This CDR3 has 13 amino acids.

This clone appeared a few times. The chain combines TRBV1 with TRBJ2-5; whether TRBD1, the table's D call, matches the DNA was not checked. TRBV1 is a pseudogene locus. This CDR3 has 16 amino acids. Here the CDR3 reads CTSSQIYRGRQETQYF. DNA of the CDR3: TGCACCAGCAGCCAAATTTATAGGGGGCGCCAAGAGACCCAGTACTTC.

The chain carries TRBV2 and TRBJ2-3; D may be TRBD1 (6 bases). There are 15 residues in the CDR3. The V end lost 6 bases, the J end lost 4 bases, and 17 bases lay between the germline ends. Germline CDR1 SNHLY, CDR2 FYNNEI. The CDR3 loop is CASRDGRGVPDTQYF. The CDR3 coding sequence is TGTGCCAGCAGGGATGGCAGGGGTGTCCCAGATACGCAGTATTTT.

The rearrangement uses TRBV7-8 and TRBJ1-1; 10 bases map to TRBD1. This CDR3 has 16 residues. V shed 2 bases and J 5 bases; nucleotides not matched to a gene: 8. Germline values: CDR1 SGHVS, CDR2 FQNEAQ. CDR3 DNA sequence: TGTGCCAGCAGCTTAAGTTCCCGGGACAGGGGTACTGAAGCTTTCTTT. Amino acid sequence: CASSLSSRDRGTEAFF.

The chain uses TRBV7-2 and TRBJ1-5; unclear D gene. This CDR3 region has 14 residues. From germline, CDR1 is SGHTA and CDR2 FQGNSA. The V end lost 1 base, the J end lost 7 bases, and 11 bases lay between the germline ends. CDR3 region: CASSLGRGQQPQHF. Written as DNA, the CDR3 is TGTGCCAGCAGCTTAGGTCGGGGTCAACAGCCCCAGCATTTT. Filled out from reference TRBV7-2 and TRBJ1-5, the complete variable domain reads GAGVSQSPSNKVTEKGKDVELRCDPISGHTALYWYRQSLGQGLEFLIYFQGNSAPDKSGLPSDRFSAERTGGSVSTLTIQRTQQEDSAVYLCASSLGRGQQPQHFGDGTRLSIL.

The V call is TRBV9, the J call TRBJ1-1; no reliable D call. This CDR3 contains 13 residues. CDR1 and CDR2 from the germline V gene are SGDLS and YYNGEE. The V and J ends lost 4 bases and 5 bases respectively, with 12 bases between them. The CDR3 loop reads CASSIAVETEAFF. In nucleotides, the CDR3 is TGTGCCAGCAGCATCGCTGTTGAGACTGAAGCTTTCTTT.

This clone was seen once. The CDR3 DNA is TGTGCCATAAAACGGGGAGCGACTCCTGAAGCTTTCTTT. As protein: CAIKRGATPEAFF. The gene calls are TRBV2 and TRBJ1-1, with D hard to call. Germline V gene lookup returns CDR1 SNHLY and CDR2 FYNNEI. The CDR3 runs to 13 residues. V was cut by 10 bases and J by 6 bases, with 18 bases left in between. The full variable domain, with the rest looked up from reference TRBV2 and TRBJ1-1, is EPEVTQTPSHQVTQMGQEVILRCVPISNHLYFYWYRQILGQKVEFLVSFYNNEISEKSEIFDDQFSVERPDGSNFTLKIRSTKLEDSAMYFCAIKRGATPEAFFGQGTRLTVV.

The chain carries TRBV30 and TRBJ1-2, with D perhaps TRBD1 (5 bases). The length of the CDR3 is 13 residues. Trimming took 3 bases from V and 6 from J, leaving 14 bases between them. In germline, CDR1 is GTSNPN, CDR2 SVGIG (reference sequence). The CDR3 region has the DNA TGTGCCTGGAGCGACACAGGTGCGCATGGCTACACCTTC. As protein: CAWSDTGAHGYTF.

In regard to this clone: Other DNA sequences in this specimen translate into the identical CDR3. This chain joins TRBV5-4 and TRBJ2-5; TRBD1 might be the D (5 bases). Germline CDR1 and CDR2: SGHNT and YYREEE (reference sequence). The V and J ends lost 0 bases and 2 bases respectively, with 5 bases between them. CDR3 length: 13 residues. DNA of the CDR3: TGTGCCAGCAGCTTGGGACAGCAAGAGACCCAGTACTTC. It is translated as CASSLGQQETQYF.

J is TRBJ2-5 and V is TRBV2, with TRBD2 matching 10 bases. The germline CDR1 and CDR2 sequences are SNHLY and FYNNEI. The J segment lost 5 bases and the V segment lost 1 base, leaving 1 base of the junction unmatched. The CDR3 length is 14 residues. The CDR3 sequence is CASSEVLAGETQYF. Here the CDR3 DNA reads TGTGCCAGCAGTGAAGTACTAGCGGGGGAGACCCAGTACTTC.